This T cell receptor beta chain was identified during a study of human T cells and chemical hapten exposure. Sample time point: patch test 2, 6 weeks after DPC sensitization. Treatment meaning: therapeutic diphenylcyclopropenone sensitization with weekly scalp DPC. The V end was cut by 2 bases, the J end by 8 bases, with 13 bases between. Germline V CDR1 and CDR2: LGHDT, YNNKEL (reference sequence). The CDR3 sequence is 14 residues long. This clonotype was picked up a small number of times. Its antigen remains unknown. A single record per CDR3 protein comes from TCRdb applying MiXCR to the RACE reads. This table has some 350,000 distinct CDR3 sequences, roughly 6.3% appearing once. The study's findings and limits: The number of TCRs above 1 in 1000 frequency did not change after DPC sensitization.

The V gene is TRBV3-1, the J gene TRBJ2-4; the D gene is possibly TRBD1 (7 bases). The sequencing used whole blood, collected in connection with sensitization to the hapten diphenylcyclopropenone (DPC). This TCR came from a young woman with alopecia areata. Some clones in this sample may be carry-over from other donors' samples. The CDR3, as DNA: TGTGCCAGCAGCCAACGGTCCAGGGGGGACATTCAGTACTTC. Translating gives CASSQRSRGDIQYF.